These 20 T cell receptor beta chains were all obtained from the same sample, sequenced in a study of blood T cell repertoires in COVID-19 (dated by TCRdb to about 2020). The library was produced with the immunoSEQ multiplex PCR assay. The table comes from immuneACCESS by way of TCRdb, which keeps in-frame sequences with V and J called. Part of the clones is missing from these tables; in studies checked, under half for an unresolved V gene and the rest for unknown reasons. Within this sample are over 35,000 clones, with roughly 90% of them counted one time only. Around 20% of the sample is in the top ten clones. The sample taken for sequencing was peripheral blood. The receptor set was obtained from a man aged 65-85 years with active COVID-19.

This rearrangement joins TRBV6-6 to TRBJ2-7; D is unresolved. In germline, CDR1 is MNHNY, CDR2 SVGAGI (reference sequence). The length of the CDR3 is 15 residues. V was trimmed by 0 bases and J by 7 bases, leaving 16 bases between them. The CDR3 region is CASSYSMAPEREQYF. CDR3 nucleotide sequence: TGTGCCAGCAGTTACTCGATGGCACCCGAGCGTGAGCAGTACTTC.

This clone was seen just once. The J gene is TRBJ2-5, the V gene TRBV6-6; D gene uncertain. CDR3 length equals 14 residues. Trimming left V 2 bases short and J 5 bases short, with 12 bases between. In germline, CDR1 is MNHNY, CDR2 SVGAGI (reference sequence). The CDR3: CASSYLTAIETQYF. The CDR3 nucleotides are TGTGCCAGCAGTTACCTGACTGCAATTGAGACCCAGTACTTC.

The chain has TRBV4-1 and TRBJ2-7; 7 bases line up with TRBD1. Losses at the gene ends were 3 bases for V and 4 bases for J; bases not matched to a gene: 9. The germline V gene has CDR1 MGHRA and CDR2 YSYEKL. CDR3 size: 15 residues. The CDR3 DNA follows: TGCGCCAGCAGCCAGGGACAGATGAGGACATACGAGCAGTACTTC. It codes for CASSQGQMRTYEQYF.

CDR3 region: CASSSPGEPDQPQHF. In nucleotides, the CDR3 is TGTGCCAGCAGTTCCCCGGGAGAGCCGGATCAGCCCCAGCATTTT. The chain recombines TRBV2 with TRBJ1-5, with unresolved D. Trimming pared 5 bases from V and 5 bases from J, leaving 16 bases between. Germline V gene data show CDR1 as SNHLY and CDR2 as FYNNEI. This CDR3 is built from 15 residues.

This chain links TRBV9 with TRBJ1-6, with 7 bases identical to TRBD1. This CDR3 spans 15 amino acids. CDR1 and CDR2 (germline): SGDLS, YYNGEE. V lost 2 bases, J lost 5 bases, and 4 bases stayed unmatched. CDR3 residues: CASSVRDSNNSPLHF. CDR3 bases: TGTGCCAGCAGCGTCCGGGACAGTAATAATTCACCCCTCCACTTT. The whole variable domain, remainder taken from reference TRBV9 and TRBJ1-6, is DSGVTQTPKHLITATGQRVTLRCSPRSGDLSVYWYQQSLDQGLQFLIQYYNGEERAKGNILERFSAQQFPDLHSELNLSSLELGDSALYFCASSVRDSNNSPLHFGNGTRLTVT.

The chain employs TRBV6-4 and TRBJ2-1; perhaps TRBD2 as D (6 bases). Germline V lookup: CDR1 MRHNA, CDR2 SNTAGT. The CDR3 runs 17 residues. Trimming stripped 0 bases from V and 0 bases from J, with 12 bases between. DNA for the CDR3: TGTGCCAGCAGTGACTCCTTGCGGGGAAGCTCCTACAATGAGCAGTTCTTC. Its protein product is CASSDSLRGSSYNEQFF.

V and J are TRBV11-3 and TRBJ2-5, with a possible D match to TRBD1 (5 bases). CDR1 SGHNT and CDR2 YENEEA come from the germline V gene. V lost 6 bases to trimming and J lost 3 bases, with 11 bases between them. This CDR3 has 13 amino acids. The CDR3 DNA follows: TGTGCCAGCAGGACAGCCGATAAAGAGACCCAGTACTTC. This encodes CASRTADKETQYF.

This clone was detected only a few times. The chain carries TRBV5-4 and TRBJ2-2, with a weak D call TRBD2 (6 bases). CDR1 and CDR2 (germline): SGHNT, YYREEE (reference sequence). The ends were cut back, 5 bases at V and 5 bases at J, with 16 bases in the middle. The CDR3 contains 15 residues. As DNA, the CDR3 is TGTGCCAGCAGGGCGGGACTCCTCCCTACCGGGGAGCTGTTTTTT. It codes for CASRAGLLPTGELFF.

The V gene is TRBV2, the J gene TRBJ1-1; 7 bases match TRBD1. The junction had 8 bases not matched to a gene; V was cut back by 5 bases and J by 5 bases. Germline V gene sequence: CDR1 SNHLY, CDR2 FYNNEI. The CDR3 has 14 residues. The CDR3 protein is CASSRQGGGTEAFF. In DNA form, the CDR3 reads TGTGCCAGCAGTAGACAGGGTGGAGGGACTGAAGCTTTCTTT.

J is TRBJ1-4 and V is TRBV7-2, with D possibly TRBD1 on 6 matching bases. The ends were cut back, 5 bases at V and 8 bases at J, with 18 bases in the middle. Germline V gives CDR1 SGHTA, CDR2 FQGNSA. There are 15 residues in the CDR3. The CDR3: CASSQTGQPGEKLFF. CDR3 coding DNA: TGTGCCAGCAGCCAAACCGGACAGCCCGGGGAAAAACTGTTTTTT.

J is TRBJ2-1 and V is TRBV25-1, with 9 bases aligning to TRBD1. The CDR3 has 16 amino acids. V trimming: 3 bases; J trimming: 4 bases; junction bases outside the gene matches: 7. Germline V lookup: CDR1 MGHDK, CDR2 SYGVNS. In DNA form, the CDR3 reads TGTGCCAGCAGTGATTCCGGGACAGGGTCATACAATGAGCAGTTCTTC. It translates to CASSDSGTGSYNEQFF.

The chain employs TRBV2 and TRBJ1-1; unclear D gene. V lost 6 bases and J 2 bases, leaving 10 bases between the germline ends. The CDR3 runs to 13 residues. The germline V gene has CDR1 SNHLY and CDR2 FYNNEI. The CDR3 DNA sequence: TGTGCCAGCAGAAAAGAGAAAAACACTGAAGCTTTCTTT. Translating it yields CASRKEKNTEAFF.

The chain carries TRBV2 and TRBJ1-2; 7 positions match TRBD1. Germline values: CDR1 SNHLY, CDR2 FYNNEI. V lost 5 bases and J lost 2; bases outside the gene matches: 11. This CDR3 is built from 16 residues. CDR3 DNA sequence: TGTGCCAGCAGTTTTCTAATGGGACAGATAAACTATGGCTACACCTTC. This sequence encodes CASSFLMGQINYGYTF.

The J gene is TRBJ1-5, the V gene TRBV4-2; D remains ambiguous. V dropped 1 base and J dropped 7 bases, with 11 bases sitting between them. Germline V gives CDR1 LGHNA, CDR2 YNFKEQ. This CDR3 spans 14 amino acids. The CDR3 protein is CASSQVGVDQPQHF. In DNA, the CDR3 is TGTGCCAGCAGCCAAGTCGGGGTGGACCAGCCCCAGCATTTT.

Written as DNA, the CDR3 is TGTGCCACCAGTGACCCCGGGACAGGGTCCTACGAGCAGTACTTC. It encodes CATSDPGTGSYEQYF. This chain connects TRBV24-1 to TRBJ2-7; the match to TRBD1 covers 9 bases. The CDR3 is made up of 15 amino acids. The J segment lost 1 base and the V segment lost 4 bases, leaving 4 bases of the junction unmatched. Germline V lookup: CDR1 KGHDR, CDR2 SFDVKD.

This sequence joins TRBV7-6 and TRBJ2-1; D is perhaps TRBD2 (5 bases). CDR3 length: 16 amino acids. Between the trimmed V and J ends, which lost 5 bases and 0 bases, there was a span of 14 bases. Germline-derived CDR1 and CDR2 are SGHVS and FNYEAQ. The CDR3 nucleotides are TGTGCCAGCAGCCCCCGCACCGGGGACTCCTACAATGAGCAGTTCTTC. Translated: CASSPRTGDSYNEQFF. Looking up the rest from reference TRBV7-6 and TRBJ2-1 gives the full variable domain: GAGVSQSPRYKVTKRGQDVALRCDPISGHVSLYWYRQALGQGPEFLTYFNYEAQQDKSGLPNDRFSAERPEGSISTLTIQRTEQRDSAMYRCASSPRTGDSYNEQFFGPGTRLTVL.

As to this clone: Other nucleotide sequences in the sample specify the same CDR3. CDR3 sequence reads: CAWSVQGNQPQHF. DNA for the CDR3: TGTGCCTGGAGTGTACAGGGGAATCAGCCCCAGCATTTT. The chain recombines TRBV30 with TRBJ1-5; 7 nucleotides align to TRBD1. This CDR3 spans 13 amino acids. Per the germline V gene, CDR1 is GTSNPN and CDR2 is SVGIG (reference sequence). The V gene end was trimmed by 0 bases and the J gene end by 4 bases; junction bases not matched to a gene: 0. Complete variable domain (other parts from reference TRBV30 and TRBJ1-5): SQTIHQWPATLVQPVGSPLSLECTVEGTSNPNLYWYRQAAGRGLQLLFYSVGIGQISSEVPQNLSASRPQDRQFILSSKKLLLSDSGFYLCAWSVQGNQPQHFGDGTRLSIL.

The chain links TRBV18 to TRBJ2-7, with 8 bases that match TRBD1. The junction had 9 bases not matched to a gene; V was cut back by 2 bases and J by 6 bases. Germline V gene data show CDR1 as KGHSH and CDR2 as LQKENI. This CDR3 contains 15 residues. The CDR3 loop is CASSPGETGAGEQYF. The CDR3 nucleotides are TGTGCCAGCTCACCAGGGGAGACAGGGGCAGGCGAGCAGTACTTC.

V and J are TRBV5-4 and TRBJ2-3; 8 nucleotides agree with TRBD2. Germline V gene sequence: CDR1 SGHNT, CDR2 YYREEE (reference sequence). The V gene end was trimmed by 1 base and the J gene end by 0 bases; junction bases not matched to a gene: 4. The CDR3 is 16 amino acids. CDR3 in DNA: TGTGCCAGCAGCTTGTATTTAGCGGGGAGCACAGATACGCAGTATTTT. Translation: CASSLYLAGSTDTQYF.

V usage is TRBV24-1 and J usage is TRBJ2-2; D is perhaps TRBD1 (6 bases). The CDR3 consists of 14 residues. Germline values: CDR1 KGHDR, CDR2 SFDVKD. The V end lost 9 bases, the J end lost 0 bases, and 10 bases lay between the germline ends. The CDR3: CATGGQPNTGELFF. As DNA, the CDR3 is TGTGCCACCGGGGGCCAACCGAACACCGGGGAGCTGTTTTTT.